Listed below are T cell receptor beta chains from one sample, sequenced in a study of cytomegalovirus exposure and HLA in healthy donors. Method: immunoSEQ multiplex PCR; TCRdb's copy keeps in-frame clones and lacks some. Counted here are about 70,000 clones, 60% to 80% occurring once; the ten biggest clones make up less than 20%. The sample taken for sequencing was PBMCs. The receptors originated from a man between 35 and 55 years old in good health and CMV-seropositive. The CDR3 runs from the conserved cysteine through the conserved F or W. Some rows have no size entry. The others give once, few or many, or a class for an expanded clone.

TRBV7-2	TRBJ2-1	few	CASSLDSFNYEQFF
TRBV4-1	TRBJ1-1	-	CASSLNQGNTEAFF
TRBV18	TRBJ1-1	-	CASSPRTGQGTEAFF
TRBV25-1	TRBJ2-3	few	CASSAMSGRWDPDTQYF
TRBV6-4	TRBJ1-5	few	CASRRDRGHNQPQHF
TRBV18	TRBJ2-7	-	CASSSLSYEQYF
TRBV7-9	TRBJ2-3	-	CASSLERSTDTQYF
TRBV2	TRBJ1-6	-	CASRGDSERSPLHF
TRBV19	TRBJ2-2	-	CASSGAGAAGELFF
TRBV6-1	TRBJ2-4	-	CASRQQYAAKNIQYF
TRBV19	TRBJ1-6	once	CASSTGLNESPLHF
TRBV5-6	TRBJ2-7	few	CASSHARLAGGYEQYF
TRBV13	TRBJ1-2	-	CASSHVGALGQGRSGYTF
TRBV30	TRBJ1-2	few	CAWNLDYIYGYTF
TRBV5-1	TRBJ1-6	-	CASSPGGVTIHSPLHF
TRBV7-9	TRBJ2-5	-	CASSIPYSLLETQYF
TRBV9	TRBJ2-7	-	CASSPGGFFEQYF
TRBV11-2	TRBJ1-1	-	CASSLILRVGVVATEAFF
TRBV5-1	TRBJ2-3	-	CASSLVSLAGGRNTQYF
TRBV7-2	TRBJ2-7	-	CASSPKVNRGNEQYF
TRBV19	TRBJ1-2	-	CASSISTGDNYGYTF
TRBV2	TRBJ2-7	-	CASRTLAQSPYEQYF
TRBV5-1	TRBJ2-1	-	CASSFGGTSTYNEQFF
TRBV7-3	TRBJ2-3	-	CASSIDAGGGTDTQYF